Each of the 2 T cell receptor beta chains below was sequenced from the same sample in a study of PD-1 blockade in classical Hodgkin lymphoma. Sequenced by immunoSEQ multiplex PCR; TCRdb stores in-frame clones only, minus some. The sample shows roughly 100,000 clones, roughly 73% of them seen only once. Time point here: cycle 4 day 1 (C4D1), after 6 weeks of nivolumab. Every patient experienced relapse after autologous stem cell transplantation, and brentuximab vedotin exposure varied. The sample in question was peripheral blood mononuclear cells (PBMCs), obtained before the fourth cycle of nivolumab. Source of these receptors: a human donor with classical Hodgkin lymphoma.

The chain links TRBV4-1 to TRBJ2-5; 13 nucleotides match TRBD2. This CDR3 region has 19 residues. V lost 0 bases to trimming and J lost 5 bases; unmatched junction nucleotides: 12. The V gene's germline CDR1 is MGHRA and CDR2 YSYEKL. CDR3 bases: TGCGCCAGCAGCCAAGATCGGGGCACTAGCGGGGGGGCTAGTGAGACCCAGTACTTC. Its translation: CASSQDRGTSGGASETQYF.

The V call is TRBV18, the J call TRBJ2-7, with D unclear. The CDR3 length is 13 residues. The V end was cut by 5 bases, the J end by 0 bases, with 8 bases between. The germline CDR1 and CDR2 sequences are KGHSH and LQKENI. The CDR3 sequence: CASSAPNSYEQYF. The CDR3 region has the DNA TGTGCCAGCTCAGCCCCGAACTCCTACGAGCAGTACTTC.